This entry lists 9 T cell receptor beta chains sequenced from one sample in a study of blood T cells in healthy people across ages (dated by TCRdb to about 2015). The library was obtained by 5' RACE. The sample was run on an Illumina HiSeq 2500. A second PCR of about 7 to 12 cycles was run with a J-beta primer mix and a sample-barcoded 5' primer. Through fastp at Q25 and MiXCR, TCRdb rebuilt clones from the public reads, retaining in-frame beta chains. CDR3 protein sequences are deduplicated, and each keeps its most common genes and DNA. For this sample there are 910,000 or so distinct CDR3 sequences; just over 50% appear just once. The ten largest clones take up about 20% of the sample. The material sequenced was blood. Receptors were obtained from a woman in her sixties or seventies in good health.

CDR3 sequence (DNA): TGTGCCAGCAGCTTAAGTAGCGGGAGTATCATTCGCACAGATACGCAGTATTTT. Its protein product is CASSLSSGSIIRTDTQYF. The chain has TRBV7-9 and TRBJ2-3; 9 bases map to TRBD2. V shed 2 bases and J 1 base; nucleotides not matched to a gene: 10. The V gene's germline CDR1 is SEHNR and CDR2 FQNEAQ (reference sequence). The length of the CDR3 is 18 residues. Variable domain in full (rest from reference TRBV7-9 and TRBJ2-3): DTGVSQNPRHKITKRGQNVTFRCDPISEHNRLYWYRQTLGQGPEFLTYFQNEAQLEKSRLLSDRFSAERPKGSFSTLEIQRTEQGDSAMYLCASSLSSGSIIRTDTQYFGPGTRLTVL.

CDR3 loop: CASRPGRDNSPLHF. In DNA form, the CDR3 reads TGCGCCAGCAGGCCCGGCAGGGACAATTCACCCCTCCACTTT. The J gene is TRBJ1-6, the V gene TRBV4-3; D might be TRBD1 (5 bases). The V and J ends lost 6 bases and 7 bases respectively, with 13 bases between them. The CDR3 extends over 14 amino acids. The germline CDR1 and CDR2 sequences are LGHNA and YSLEER.

This sequence joins TRBV20-1 and TRBJ2-1; 9 bases are shared with TRBD2. The CDR3 is 16 amino acids. Germline assignment: CDR1 DFQATT and CDR2 SNEGSKA (reference sequence). The junction had 12 bases not matched to a gene; V was cut back by 3 bases and J by 6 bases. The CDR3 DNA follows: TGCAGTGCTAGTTTTTCGCAAGCGGGAGGACCCAATGAGCAGTTCTTC. This gives the protein CSASFSQAGGPNEQFF.

This clonotype was seen more than once but under ten times. The chain has TRBV7-2 and TRBJ2-7; weak D call: TRBD1 (6 bases). This CDR3 spans 12 amino acids. V lost 3 bases, J lost 6 bases, and 9 bases lay in between. Germline values: CDR1 SGHTA, CDR2 FQGNSA. In nucleotides, the CDR3 is TGTGCCAGCAGCTTCTCCAGGGGCGAGCAGTACTTC. The encoded protein is CASSFSRGEQYF.

Written as DNA, the CDR3 is TGTGCCAGCAGCCCAGTCTCCACGCGGTACAATGAGCAGTTCTTC. It yields the protein CASSPVSTRYNEQFF. This sequence joins TRBV14 and TRBJ2-1; D not resolved. V lost 4 bases and J 4 bases, leaving 14 bases between the germline ends. The CDR3 has 15 residues. The germline V gene encodes CDR1 SGHDN and CDR2 FVKESK. Variable domain in full (rest from reference TRBV14 and TRBJ2-1): EAGVTQFPSHSVIEKGQTVTLRCDPISGHDNLYWYRRVMGKEIKFLLHFVKESKQDESGMPNNRFLAERTGGTYSTLKVQPAELEDSGVYFCASSPVSTRYNEQFFGPGTRLTVL.

J is TRBJ2-7 and V is TRBV7-9; maybe TRBD1 (6 bases). Germline CDR1 reads SEHNR; CDR2 reads FQNEAQ (reference sequence). The ends were cut back, 5 bases at V and 6 bases at J, with 17 bases in the middle. This CDR3 has 14 residues. CDR3 DNA sequence: TGTGCCAGCAGCCCCGGACAGAAACGGATCGAGCAGTACTTC. It translates to CASSPGQKRIEQYF.

The J gene is TRBJ1-5, the V gene TRBV30, with TRBD1 matching 7 bases. V was pared by 2 bases and J by 6 bases, with 4 bases of the junction left unmatched. This CDR3 spans 13 amino acids. Per the germline V gene, CDR1 is GTSNPN and CDR2 is SVGIG (reference sequence). CDR3 nucleotides: TGTGCCTGGAGTAGACAGGGCATTCAGCCCCAGCATTTT. Translation: CAWSRQGIQPQHF.

As for this clonotype: The junction differs from germline at one of its ends, possibly a read error. The chain recombines TRBV7-2 with TRBJ2-1, with 7 bases lining up with TRBD2. The CDR3 has 14 amino acids. Germline loops: CDR1 SGHTA, CDR2 FQGNSA. The CDR3 sequence is CVSSPNGGSGEQFF. The CDR3 DNA is TGTGTCAGCAGCCCGAATGGCGGGAGTGGAGAGCAGTTCTTC.

The chain carries TRBV29-1 and TRBJ2-1; 13 bases agree with TRBD2. V gave up 6 bases and J gave up 2 bases; unmatched junction bases: 7. CDR1 and CDR2 (germline): SQVTM, ANQGSEA. The CDR3 is 16 residues long. The CDR3 protein is CSVSGTSGAAYNEQFF. The CDR3 region has the DNA TGCAGCGTCTCCGGGACTAGCGGGGCGGCCTACAATGAGCAGTTCTTC.